These 25 T cell receptor beta chains were sequenced from one sample in a study of cytomegalovirus exposure and HLA in healthy donors. The PCR used 60 Vbeta and 13 Jbeta primers. Profiled with immunoSEQ multiplex PCR; TCRdb holds only in-frame clones, not every one. The sample lists tens of thousands of clones, 80% occurring once. The material sequenced was PBMCs. Receptors originate from a man aged 50-59 years in good health and CMV-seropositive.

V is TRBV29-1 and J is TRBJ2-5, with TRBD1 matching 10 bases. The V gene's germline CDR1 is SQVTM and CDR2 ANQGSEA. Trimming removed 2 bases from V and 3 bases from J; junction bases left unmatched: 12. The CDR3 is 17 amino acids. CDR3 in DNA: TGCAGCGTTGAACAGACAGGGGGCCCACATTCTAAAGAGACCCAGTACTTC. It translates to CSVEQTGGPHSKETQYF.

This rearrangement joins TRBV7-9 to TRBJ2-7; a possible D gene is TRBD2 (6 bases). Trimming shortened V by 1 base and J by 4 bases, and 23 bases separated the two germline ends. The CDR3 runs 18 residues. The germline V gene encodes CDR1 SEHNR and CDR2 FQNEAQ (reference sequence). This CDR3 reads CASSLEYFGTDYSYEQYF. CDR3 in DNA: TGTGCCAGCAGCTTAGAGTACTTTGGGACGGACTATTCTTACGAGCAGTACTTC.

The chain has TRBV5-6 and TRBJ2-1; 9 bases agree with TRBD1. Per germline, CDR1 SGHDT and CDR2 YYEEEE. This CDR3 comprises 16 residues. The V gene end was trimmed by 3 bases and the J gene end by 1 base; junction bases not matched to a gene: 5. CDR3 sequence (DNA): TGTGCCAGCAGCTGGGGACAGGGAGTATCCTACAATGAGCAGTTCTTC. Translated, it gives CASSWGQGVSYNEQFF. Looking up the rest from reference TRBV5-6 and TRBJ2-1 gives the full variable domain: DAGVTQSPTHLIKTRGQQVTLRCSPKSGHDTVSWYQQALGQGPQFIFQYYEEEERQRGNFPDRFSGHQFPNYSSELNVNALLLGDSALYLCASSWGQGVSYNEQFFGPGTRLTVL.

Of note for this clone: Germline and junction disagree at one end, which may indicate a read error. This chain joins TRBV5-1 and TRBJ2-4; 8 nucleotides align to TRBD2. CDR1 and CDR2 from the germline V gene are SGHRS and YFSETQ. The CDR3 is made up of 16 amino acids. The DNA for the CDR3 is TGCGCCAGCAGCCTGGGACTAGATGCGGCCAAAAACAGTCAGTACTTC. It translates to CASSLGLDAAKNSQYF.

The CDR3 loop reads CASSLSSGRTYNEQFF. The CDR3 nucleotides are TGTGCCAGCAGCCTATCTAGCGGGAGGACCTACAATGAGCAGTTCTTC. J is TRBJ2-1 and V is TRBV7-8, with TRBD2 matching 11 bases. CDR3 length: 16 amino acids. V was clipped by 5 bases and J by 2 bases; unmatched bases: 5. The germline V gene has CDR1 SGHVS and CDR2 FQNEAQ.

V gene TRBV6-5 combines with J gene TRBJ1-2; D possibly corresponds to TRBD1 (5 bases). Germline V gives CDR1 MNHEY, CDR2 SVGAGI. The CDR3 has 15 amino acids. V lost 2 bases to trimming and J lost 8 bases, with 18 bases between them. The CDR3 is CASSYVGQRTEGYTF. The CDR3 DNA is TGTGCCAGCAGTTACGTGGGGCAACGGACGGAGGGCTACACCTTC.

The J gene is TRBJ1-1, the V gene TRBV18; TRBD1 is a possible D gene (5 bases). CDR3 length: 14 amino acids. V shed 3 bases and J shed 7 bases, with 15 bases lying between them. Germline CDR1 and CDR2: KGHSH and LQKENI. The CDR3 nucleotides are TGTGCCAGCTCACCCCGGGGGGGACGGGGTGAAGCTTTCTTT. This gives the protein CASSPRGGRGEAFF.

The V gene is TRBV25-1, the J gene TRBJ2-2, with 13 bases lining up with TRBD2. V was clipped by 2 bases and J by 6 bases; unmatched bases: 6. Germline assignment: CDR1 MGHDK and CDR2 SYGVNS. CDR3 length: 17 residues. CDR3 nucleotides: TGTGCCAGCAGTGAACGGGCAGGACTAGCGGGAGCCGGGGAGCTGTTTTTT. This codes for CASSERAGLAGAGELFF.

This chain uses TRBV4-3 with TRBJ2-7; TRBD1 matches at 7 bases. Germline assignment: CDR1 LGHNA and CDR2 YSLEER. The CDR3 loop spans 16 amino acids. The J segment lost 3 bases and the V segment lost 3 bases, leaving 11 bases of the junction unmatched. CDR3 bases: TGCGCCAGCAGCCAGGGGATGGACAGGCGACACTACGAGCAGTACTTC. Its protein is CASSQGMDRRHYEQYF.

The rearrangement links TRBV7-2 to TRBJ1-3, with 9 bases that match TRBD1. The V and J ends lost 7 bases and 0 bases, in that order; junction bases with no gene match: 7. The CDR3 covers 16 residues. The V gene's germline CDR1 is SGHTA and CDR2 FQGNSA. The CDR3 spells CASTRDRARSGNTIYF. For the CDR3, the DNA is TGTGCCAGCACCCGGGACAGGGCCCGCTCTGGAAACACCATATATTTT.

V and J are TRBV7-2 and TRBJ1-1; 11 bases are a match to TRBD1. Germline values: CDR1 SGHTA, CDR2 FQGNSA. The CDR3 has 17 amino acids. The trim removed 5 bases at V and 5 bases at J, leaving 13 bases unmatched. CDR3 loop: CASSPEGDRGFVTEAFF. The CDR3 DNA follows: TGTGCCAGCAGCCCAGAGGGGGACAGGGGGTTTGTGACTGAAGCTTTCTTT.

The V call is TRBV6-1, the J call TRBJ2-5; D is ambiguous. Trimming cost V 2 bases and J 1 base, with 8 bases left between them. The CDR3 runs to 14 residues. Germline V CDR1 and CDR2: MNHNS, SASEGT. The CDR3 spells CASSELDLQETQYF. The CDR3 region has the DNA TGTGCCAGCAGTGAACTAGACCTCCAAGAGACCCAGTACTTC.

The J gene is TRBJ2-2, the V gene TRBV18; possible D gene TRBD2, 6 bases. V was clipped by 3 bases and J by 0 bases, with 8 bases between them. The CDR3 is 15 amino acids. Germline V gene sequence: CDR1 KGHSH, CDR2 LQKENI. CDR3 residues: CASSPTRANTGELFF. Written as DNA, the CDR3 is TGTGCCAGCTCACCGACTAGGGCGAACACCGGGGAGCTGTTTTTT.

The V gene is TRBV29-1, the J gene TRBJ1-2; no clear D gene. Per the germline V gene, CDR1 is SQVTM and CDR2 is ANQGSEA. This CDR3 region has 11 residues. The V gene lost 5 bases and the J gene lost 3 bases, with 7 bases spanning the gap. Here the CDR3 reads CSVSTDYGYTF. The CDR3 DNA follows: TGCAGCGTTTCAACTGACTATGGCTACACCTTC.

This clone was seen just once. The chain couples TRBV29-1 to TRBJ2-1, with D unresolved. Germline-derived CDR1 and CDR2 are SQVTM and ANQGSEA. This CDR3 is built from 11 residues. V lost 3 bases to trimming and J lost 5 bases, with 5 bases between them. The CDR3 sequence: CSVDAHNEQFF. The CDR3 bases are TGCAGCGTTGATGCGCACAATGAGCAGTTCTTC.

The chain recombines TRBV10-1 with TRBJ2-1; TRBD2 aligns across 13 bases. Per the germline V gene, CDR1 is WNHNN and CDR2 is SYGVQD (reference sequence). There are 16 residues in the CDR3. Losses at the gene ends were 2 bases for V and 7 bases for J; bases not matched to a gene: 5. Written as DNA, the CDR3 is TGCGCCAGCAGTGAGCAGGGACTAGCGGGGCCGAATGAGCAGTTCTTC. Protein: CASSEQGLAGPNEQFF.

The gene calls are TRBV5-1 and TRBJ2-3; TRBD1 agrees at 8 bases. This CDR3 has 15 residues. The V gene's germline CDR1 is SGHRS and CDR2 YFSETQ. The V segment lost 4 bases and the J segment 0 bases; nucleotides outside the gene matches: 4. As DNA, the CDR3 is TGCGCCAGCAGCCCGACAGGGGTTAGCACAGATACGCAGTATTTT. Its protein is CASSPTGVSTDTQYF.

The chain has TRBV19 and TRBJ2-7; D not resolved. This CDR3 spans 14 amino acids. Germline assignment: CDR1 LNHDA and CDR2 SQIVND (reference sequence). Deletions cut 1 base from V and 5 bases from J, with 12 bases between. The chain's CDR3 is CASSIAPGIHEQYF. In DNA, the CDR3 is TGTGCCAGTAGTATAGCTCCGGGTATCCACGAGCAGTACTTC.

This clone was counted only a few times. This sequence joins TRBV5-4 and TRBJ2-7, with 8 positions matching TRBD2. The V and J ends lost 4 bases and 5 bases, in that order; junction bases with no gene match: 8. Germline loops: CDR1 SGHNT, CDR2 YYREEE (reference sequence). The CDR3 sequence is 14 residues long. The CDR3 region is CASSQGTRNDEQYF. The CDR3 nucleotides read TGTGCCAGCAGCCAAGGGACTAGGAACGACGAGCAGTACTTC.

The CDR3 here is CASSPSYNEQFF. CDR3 DNA: TGTGCCAGCAGCCCATCCTACAATGAGCAGTTCTTC. V is TRBV7-9 and J is TRBJ2-1; no firm D call. The CDR3 extends over 12 amino acids. V was cut by 5 bases and J by 1 base, with 3 bases left in between. From germline, CDR1 is SEHNR and CDR2 FQNEAQ (reference sequence).

The chain uses TRBV29-1 and TRBJ2-3; D unresolved. CDR3 length: 12 residues. The V gene lost 4 bases and the J gene lost 4 bases, with 9 bases spanning the gap. CDR1 SQVTM and CDR2 ANQGSEA come from the germline V gene. DNA for the CDR3: TGCAGCGTTGCCCGGGTTGCAGATACGCAGTATTTT. As protein: CSVARVADTQYF.

The chain links TRBV12-5 to TRBJ2-7, with TRBD2 identical over 7 bases. With 6 bases clipped from V and 5 bases from J, the junction kept 10 bases outside the gene matches. Germline values: CDR1 LGHNT, CDR2 FRNRAP. The CDR3 covers 14 residues. The CDR3 sequence is CASGLTSVGDEQYF. Written as DNA, the CDR3 is TGTGCTAGTGGACTAACTAGCGTAGGGGACGAGCAGTACTTC.

The chain is built from TRBV5-4 and TRBJ2-5, with 7 nucleotides matching TRBD2. The V gene end was trimmed by 6 bases and the J gene end by 4 bases; junction bases not matched to a gene: 12. The germline V gene encodes CDR1 SGHNT and CDR2 YYREEE (reference sequence). This CDR3 has 15 amino acids. Here the CDR3 reads CASTAGTGGGETQYF. CDR3 nucleotide sequence: TGTGCCAGCACCGCCGGGACTGGGGGGGGAGAGACCCAGTACTTC.

A note on this clone: In the same sample, other DNA sequences code for this CDR3. Here the CDR3 reads CASSLVAGGPNEQFF. CDR3 bases: TGTGCCAGCAGCTTAGTAGCGGGAGGGCCAAATGAGCAGTTCTTC. V and J are TRBV7-6 and TRBJ2-1; 11 bases map to TRBD2. In germline, CDR1 is SGHVS, CDR2 FNYEAQ. Unmatched junction bases numbered 3, after V lost 1 base and J lost 7 bases. This CDR3 region has 15 residues.

The chain couples TRBV27 to TRBJ2-1; D is unclear. This CDR3 is 17 amino acids long. The germline CDR1 and CDR2 sequences are MNHEY and SMNVEV (reference sequence). The V and J ends lost 4 bases and 3 bases respectively, with 19 bases between them. The CDR3 nucleotides read TGTGCCAGCAGTTCCCGAACGAGCGTAATCCTCTACAATGAGCAGTTCTTC. Protein product: CASSSRTSVILYNEQFF.